This T cell receptor beta chain is from a study of blood T cells in healthy people across ages (dated by TCRdb to about 2015). About the full investigation: In model experiments, roughly one uniquely barcoded TCR beta cDNA molecule per two T cells was captured by template switching. To avoid experimental bias, donors of different ages were distributed randomly across sequencing lanes. Using deep sequencing normalized with unique cDNA molecular identifiers, the study measured how TCR beta repertoire diversity changes with age. The donors were split into four age groups: young (average roughly 15 years), middle-aged (roughly 42), aged (over 55) and long-lived (roughly 80). For two donors (one aged 18 to 30 and one aged 80 or older), the study analyzed two additional independent replicas of 1 million unique cDNA reads from the same blood draw.

There are a few counts of this clonotype. Its target antigen remains unknown. Per-base qualities were not stored, and no clone one base away is much larger. The donors were some 36 Caucasian individuals from Russia, aged roughly 6 to 100 years, who were systemically healthy. Each donor gave approximately 9.3 milliliters of peripheral blood, collected into EDTA-treated Vacutainer tubes. Ficoll-Paque density-gradient centrifugation was used to isolate PBMCs, with at least 6 million obtained per sample. Total RNA was extracted from PBMCs with Trizol reagent, with at least 5 micrograms obtained per sample. For every donor, an aliquot of PBMCs went through flow cytometry to measure the percentages of naive CD45RAhigh/CD27high T cells. Receptor amplification or capture employed 5' RACE. The instrument was an Illumina HiSeq 2500. A second PCR of about 6 to 12 cycles was run with a J-beta primer mix and a sample-barcoded 5' primer. A unique molecular identifier was introduced onto each TCR beta cDNA molecule by a template-switch 5' adaptor carrying 12 random nucleotides. Each sample yielded at least 2.5 million CDR3-containing paired-end reads. The Mint cDNA synthesis kit, primed by a TRBC-specific oligonucleotide, was used to synthesize first-strand cDNA from all RNA. All cDNA was treated with uracil-DNA glycosylase and then went through a first 18-cycle PCR with the universal primers M1SS and BC2_uni_R. Processing in the source paper ran as follows. For normalization, 1 million high-quality reads, each with a distinct molecular identifier, were randomly selected from each sample. Reads sharing molecular identifiers were discarded rather than binned into consensus sequences. MiTCR, set to a Q25 quality threshold and the strictest error-elimination algorithm, was used for CDR3 identification, clonotype clustering and error correction. A nonparametric unseen species model with Euler transformation was used to estimate lower-bound total TCR beta diversity. In TCRdb, the public reads were trimmed at Q25 with fastp and aligned with MiXCR, with productive beta chains retained. Identical CDR3 proteins give one entry, which carries the most common genes and DNA. TCRdb, rather than the study authors, made the V and J calls. A total of over 1.5 million distinct CDR3 sequences appear in this sample, about 50% of them only once. The top ten constitute 2.1% of the sample.

What the research found in general, with its limitations: Since profiling was done on bulk unsorted PBMCs, naive and antigen-experienced compartments could not be conclusively compared. Compared with the aged group, more naive CD4+ T cells, fewer expanded clones and increased TCR diversity were shown by the long-lived group, suggesting age selection. Donor CMV infection status was unknown, potentially confounding age-related changes in expanded clonotypes. As age increased, observed TCR beta diversity per million T cells dropped in a roughly linear way, and a significant reduction was already evident by age 40. The percentage of naive T cells measured by flow cytometry correlated strongly with observed TCR beta diversity. Total diversity estimates from one million sequenced T cells were considered lower bounds and underestimates.

The V end loses 5 bases and the J end loses 7 bases, and a stretch of 17 bases separates them. CDR3 length: 14 amino acids, cysteine to phenylalanine. The only DNA kept is the CDR3, 42 bases in frame from the first base. From a lookup of the germline V gene, CDR1 and CDR2 are SGHDT and YYEEEE. The rearranged segments are TRBV5-6 and TRBJ2-3; no D gene can be assigned with confidence. Input material: blood. The clonotype was recovered from a woman aged 35 to 49 in good health. The base sequence is TGTGCCAGCAGACCGCGGACCTCTGCCAATACGCAGTATTTT. Translation gives CASRPRTSANTQYF.